The entry below describes one T cell receptor (beta chain). As yet, its antigen is unknown. This CDR3 spans 14 amino acids. Germline CDR1 MDHEN, CDR2 SYDVKM. V shed 4 bases and J 5 bases; nucleotides not matched to a gene: 4. The data belong to a study of cytomegalovirus exposure and HLA in healthy donors. Study outcomes and limitations: Among the sequence variants, a highly shared cluster was likely an artifact of sequencing. One variant, a missense change in DCLRE1C, was linked in a later analysis to TCR beta V- and J-gene trimming.

Primers for the PCR totalled 60 Vbeta and 13 Jbeta. Method: immunoSEQ multiplex PCR; TCRdb's copy keeps in-frame clones and lacks some. The sample lists a few hundred thousand clones, 80% occurring once. The clonotype was recovered from a girl aged 2 to 9 in good health and CMV-seronegative. J is TRBJ2-5 and V is TRBV28, with 10 nucleotides matching TRBD2. The sample consisted of PBMCs. In DNA, the CDR3 is TGTGCCAGCAGTTCAGCGGGGGGGCGTGAGACCCAGTACTTC. It yields the protein CASSSAGGRETQYF.